This T cell receptor (beta chain) emerged from a study of T cell responses to AZD1222 COVID-19 vaccine. Study results and caveats: A rise in Spike-specific TCR breadth and depth followed two AZD1222 doses. In all cases, repertoires were sampled only after the peak T cell response.

The repertoire was sequenced with immunoSEQ multiplex PCR; TCRdb's copy has only in-frame clones and lacks some. The repertoire holds some 96,000 clones, more than 70% seen once, with about 16% in the top ten. CDR1 MNHEY and CDR2 SMNVEV come from the germline V gene (reference sequence). The V gene lost 2 bases and the J gene lost 9 bases, with 11 bases spanning the gap. The CDR3 has 14 residues. To note about this clone: What it recognizes is unknown.

This TCR was recovered from an adult who received the AZD1222 COVID-19 vaccine. The input for sequencing was peripheral blood, taken 28 days after the second AZD1222 dose. J is TRBJ1-6 and V is TRBV27; D unresolved. CDR3 in amino acids: CASSLRLESSPLHF. In nucleotides, the CDR3 is TGTGCCAGCAGTTTAAGACTTGAATCTTCACCCCTCCACTTT.